This TCR beta chain was captured by sequencing in a study of human thymus T cells. Thymus tissue was removed during corrective cardiac surgery. The people who donated were healthy Finnish babies having corrective surgery for congenital heart defects. The repertoire was sequenced with immunoSEQ multiplex PCR; TCRdb's copy has only in-frame clones and lacks some. The sample yields 100,000 to 150,000 clones, about 94% seen once. This CDR3 region has 14 residues. The germline V gene encodes CDR1 LGHNA and CDR2 YSLEER. The V end lost 0 bases, the J end lost 4 bases, and 10 bases lay between the germline ends.

The TCR was taken from a boy less than two years old with a congenital heart defect but otherwise immunologically healthy. The chain carries TRBV4-3 and TRBJ2-7, with D perhaps matching TRBD2 (7 bases). What was sequenced was thymus tissue. This chain's CDR3 is CASSQDRGGYEQYF. CDR3 sequence (DNA): TGCGCCAGCAGCCAAGACAGGGGAGGGTACGAGCAGTACTTC.